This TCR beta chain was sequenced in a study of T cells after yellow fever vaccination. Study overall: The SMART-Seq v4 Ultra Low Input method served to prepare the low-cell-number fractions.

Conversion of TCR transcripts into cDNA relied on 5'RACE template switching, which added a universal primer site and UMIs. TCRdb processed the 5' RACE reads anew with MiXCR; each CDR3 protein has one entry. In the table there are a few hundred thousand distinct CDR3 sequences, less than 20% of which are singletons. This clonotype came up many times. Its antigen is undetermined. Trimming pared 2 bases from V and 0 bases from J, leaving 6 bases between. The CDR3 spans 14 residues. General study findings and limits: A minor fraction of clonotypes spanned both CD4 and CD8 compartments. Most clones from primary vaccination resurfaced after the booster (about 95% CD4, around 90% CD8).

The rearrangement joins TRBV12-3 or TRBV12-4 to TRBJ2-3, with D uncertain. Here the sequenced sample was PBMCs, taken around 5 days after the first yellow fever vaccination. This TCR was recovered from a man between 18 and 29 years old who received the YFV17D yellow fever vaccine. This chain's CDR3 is CASSLLPSTDTQYF. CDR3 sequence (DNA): TGTGCCAGCAGTTTACTGCCCAGCACAGATACGCAGTATTTT.